This entry lists 23 T cell receptor beta chains sequenced from one sample in a study of T-cell memory formation after mild COVID-19. TCRdb reprocessed the 5' RACE reads with MiXCR, giving one entry per CDR3 protein. The data hold about 310,000 distinct CDR3 sequences, with roughly 19% observed a single time. Sequencing input: PBMCs or a T cell subset sorted from them (not recorded which). These receptors all come from a man aged 18 to 30 who had mild COVID-19 (a few samples of this study predate the infection). Cell type and time point are not known.

This sequence joins TRBV6-5 and TRBJ1-3; no firm D call. This CDR3 is built from 15 residues. Germline values: CDR1 MNHEY, CDR2 SVGAGI. The germline V and J ends were trimmed by 0 bases and 0 bases, with 6 bases remaining between them. In DNA, the CDR3 is TGTGCCAGCAGTTACTCATTCGGCTCTGGAAACACCATATATTTT. This encodes CASSYSFGSGNTIYF.

The rearrangement uses TRBV7-2 and TRBJ1-1; no reliable D call. V was pared by 5 bases and J by 5 bases, with 12 bases between. Germline assignment: CDR1 SGHTA and CDR2 FQGNSA. This CDR3 contains 13 residues. CDR3 DNA sequence: TGTGCCAGCAGCCGGTGGGTGGATACTGAAGCTTTCTTT. Its protein is CASSRWVDTEAFF.

The V gene is TRBV24-1, the J gene TRBJ2-5; the D gene could be TRBD1 or TRBD2 (5 bases each). V was trimmed by 4 bases and J by 2 bases, leaving 13 bases between them. This CDR3 is built from 15 residues. Germline assignment: CDR1 KGHDR and CDR2 SFDVKD. CDR3: CATSETTGSQETQYF. The CDR3 DNA sequence: TGTGCCACCAGTGAGACTACAGGATCGCAAGAGACCCAGTACTTC.

This chain joins TRBV5-1 and TRBJ1-1; 10 bases are shared with TRBD1. The CDR3 length is 16 residues. The junction had 8 bases not matched to a gene; V was cut back by 3 bases and J by 3 bases. Germline V CDR1 and CDR2: SGHRS, YFSETQ. The CDR3 loop reads CASSSRQGARDTEAFF. Written as DNA, the CDR3 is TGCGCCAGCAGCTCCAGACAGGGGGCGCGTGACACTGAAGCTTTCTTT.

The chain couples TRBV7-9 to TRBJ1-1, with D possibly matching TRBD1 (5 bases). In germline, CDR1 is SEHNR, CDR2 FQNEAQ (reference sequence). This CDR3 spans 14 amino acids. V lost 4 bases to trimming and J lost 5 bases, with 14 bases between them. The CDR3 DNA is TGTGCCAGCAGCTATCGGACAACGTCGACTGAAGCTTTCTTT. Its protein is CASSYRTTSTEAFF.

The V gene is TRBV13, the J gene TRBJ2-1; TRBD1 matches 8 bases. The V and J ends lost 6 bases and 7 bases, in that order; junction bases with no gene match: 11. This CDR3 spans 15 amino acids. Germline V gene lookup returns CDR1 PRHDT and CDR2 FYEKMQ (reference sequence). CDR3 bases: TGTGCCAGCAGGGCCCCCGGACAGGGTAAAAATGAGCAGTTCTTC. Protein sequence: CASRAPGQGKNEQFF. Full variable domain (outside the CDR3, taken from reference TRBV13 and TRBJ2-1): AAGVIQSPRHLIKEKRETATLKCYPIPRHDTVYWYQQGPGQDPQFLISFYEKMQSDKGSIPDRFSAQQFSDYHSELNMSSLELGDSALYFCASRAPGQGKNEQFFGPGTRLTVL.

This clonotype showed up just a few times. The rearrangement joins TRBV7-9 to TRBJ1-3; D uncertain. Germline values: CDR1 SEHNR, CDR2 FQNEAQ (reference sequence). The CDR3 has 14 residues. V lost 0 bases, J lost 0 bases, and 3 bases lay in between. Here the CDR3 DNA reads TGTGCCAGCAGCTTAGCGTACTCTGGAAACACCATATATTTT. Translation gives CASSLAYSGNTIYF.

V usage is TRBV7-6 and J usage is TRBJ2-2, with D possibly matching TRBD2 (6 bases). Germline V gene lookup returns CDR1 SGHVS and CDR2 FNYEAQ. Trimming cost V 5 bases and J 1 base, with 14 bases left between them. The CDR3 is 16 residues long. The CDR3 here is CASSQGPAGNTGELFF. In DNA, the CDR3 is TGTGCCAGCAGCCAAGGCCCAGCGGGGAACACCGGGGAGCTGTTTTTT.

The chain links TRBV6-6 to TRBJ2-7; the match to TRBD2 covers 9 bases. The CDR3 covers 14 residues. The germline V gene has CDR1 MNHNY and CDR2 SVGAGI (reference sequence). V dropped 5 bases and J dropped 2; count of bases not matched to a gene: 4. CDR3 coding DNA: TGTGCCAGCAGTAAGGGACTAGCTCCCTACGAGCAGTACGTC. This codes for CASSKGLAPYEQYV.

The chain uses TRBV5-4 and TRBJ1-1; no firm D call. The CDR3 totals 11 residues. V shed 4 bases and J shed 7 bases, with 8 bases lying between them. Looked up from germline, CDR1 is SGHNT and CDR2 is YYREEE (reference sequence). The CDR3 nucleotides read TGTGCCAGCAGCGGATATCTTGAAGCTTTCTTT. Protein: CASSGYLEAFF.

This clonotype turned up a few times. The chain employs TRBV7-9 and TRBJ2-5; tentative D call: TRBD1 (5 bases). The germline V and J ends were trimmed by 3 bases and 4 bases, with 12 bases remaining between them. Germline V lookup: CDR1 SEHNR, CDR2 FQNEAQ (reference sequence). This CDR3 is 14 amino acids long. The CDR3 DNA follows: TGTGCCAGCAGCTTCAACCAGGGTTCAGAGACCCAGTACTTC. Its translation: CASSFNQGSETQYF.

The chain is built from TRBV6-1 and TRBJ1-6; unclear D gene. Germline CDR1 MNHNS, CDR2 SASEGT. The V end lost 4 bases, the J end lost 15 bases, and 13 bases lay between the germline ends. The CDR3 is 12 residues long. Here the CDR3 reads CASSGDTTVLHF. CDR3 sequence (DNA): TGTGCCAGCAGTGGAGACACCACGGTCCTCCACTTT.

This rearrangement joins TRBV19 to TRBJ2-5; D is uncertain. CDR1 is LNHDA and CDR2 is SQIVND in the germline V gene (reference sequence). V was pared by 8 bases and J by 0 bases, with 13 bases between. The CDR3 totals 14 residues. CDR3 DNA: TGTGCCAGTCGAGGTTTTCCATACCAAGAGACCCAGTACTTC. Translation: CASRGFPYQETQYF.

The J gene is TRBJ2-5, the V gene TRBV20-1, with 8 bases that match TRBD1. This CDR3 has 14 residues. Per the germline V gene, CDR1 is DFQATT and CDR2 is SNEGSKA (reference sequence). With V trimmed by 5 bases and J by 1 base, 6 bases remained unmatched. The CDR3 loop reads CSARRGQGQETQYF. For the CDR3, the DNA is TGCAGTGCTCGACGAGGACAGGGCCAAGAGACCCAGTACTTC.

This clonotype was counted many times. The V and J genes are TRBV27 and TRBJ1-5; D remains unclear. V was shortened by 8 bases and J by 1 base, with 9 bases between the two germline ends. CDR3 length: 13 amino acids. Per the germline V gene, CDR1 is MNHEY and CDR2 is SMNVEV (reference sequence). CDR3 sequence: CASCMGSNQPQHF. The CDR3 DNA sequence: TGTGCCAGCTGTATGGGCAGCAATCAGCCCCAGCATTTT.

This chain links TRBV10-3 with TRBJ1-3, with D possibly TRBD1 on 6 matching bases. V lost 4 bases to trimming and J lost 0 bases, with 10 bases between them. This CDR3 is built from 15 residues. Germline values: CDR1 ENHRY, CDR2 SYGVKD. The CDR3 nucleotides are TGTGCCATCAGTGTGAGAGGGGGCTCTGGAAACACCATATATTTT. Translated, it gives CAISVRGGSGNTIYF.

This clonotype was detected ten times or more. V gene TRBV7-2 combines with J gene TRBJ2-1, with D possibly being TRBD2 (5 bases). Germline values: CDR1 SGHTA, CDR2 FQGNSA. V was pared by 5 bases and J by 0 bases, with 11 bases between. The CDR3 has 15 amino acids. The CDR3 coding sequence is TGTGCCAGCAGCCCCGGCGGACTCTCCTACAATGAGCAGTTCTTC. It is translated as CASSPGGLSYNEQFF.

The sample holds many counts of this clonotype. J is TRBJ2-3 and V is TRBV11-2; a possible D gene is TRBD2 (7 bases). Germline values: CDR1 SGHAT, CDR2 FQNNGV. The V end lost 3 bases, the J end lost 4 bases, and 20 bases lay between the germline ends. The CDR3 consists of 17 residues. CDR3 residues: CASSFLASGGAADTQYF. CDR3 nucleotide sequence: TGTGCCAGCAGCTTCTTAGCATCTGGGGGGGCCGCAGATACGCAGTATTTT.

This clonotype was recorded at least ten times. The rearrangement uses TRBV6-4 and TRBJ2-3; 12 bases match TRBD2. This CDR3 comprises 15 residues. Unmatched junction bases numbered 3, after V lost 4 bases and J lost 4 bases. The germline CDR1 and CDR2 sequences are MRHNA and SNTAGT. CDR3 protein: CASSAGTSGPDTQYF. CDR3 in DNA: TGTGCCAGCAGTGCCGGGACTAGCGGGCCAGATACGCAGTATTTT.

The V and J genes are TRBV7-3 and TRBJ1-1, with D possibly being TRBD1 (5 bases). CDR1 and CDR2 from the germline V gene are SGHTA and FQGTGA. CDR3 size: 17 residues. Trimming removed 0 bases at V and 4 bases at J, with 18 bases between. CDR3 DNA: TGTGCCAGCAGCTTAACGGGGTCCGGGACGTTGAGCACTGAAGCTTTCTTT. Translation: CASSLTGSGTLSTEAFF.

The chain has TRBV7-9 and TRBJ2-5; 9 positions match TRBD1. CDR3 size: 17 residues. Germline lookup yields CDR1 SEHNR and CDR2 FQNEAQ (reference sequence). Losses at the gene ends were 0 bases for V and 1 base for J; bases not matched to a gene: 6. CDR3 sequence: CASSLAWTGVSQETQYF. The CDR3 bases are TGTGCCAGCAGCTTAGCCTGGACAGGGGTTTCCCAAGAGACCCAGTACTTC.

This clonotype appeared a few times. The chain recombines TRBV12-3 or TRBV12-4 with TRBJ1-2; 10 bases map to TRBD1. The J segment lost 9 bases and the V segment lost 5 bases, leaving 6 bases of the junction unmatched. This CDR3 has 13 amino acids. This chain's CDR3 is CASSLRQGASYTF. The CDR3 DNA follows: TGTGCCAGCAGTCTTCGACAGGGGGCAAGCTACACCTTC.

The chain carries TRBV12-3 or TRBV12-4 and TRBJ1-3; D not resolved. CDR3 length: 12 residues. V lost 3 bases and J 4 bases, leaving 4 bases between the germline ends. The CDR3 nucleotides read TGTGCCAGCAGTTTGGGCGGAAACACCATATATTTT. It specifies CASSLGGNTIYF.